Listed here are 9 T cell receptor beta chains from one sample, sequenced in a study of T cell repertoires in cytomegalovirus infection. Their antigens remain unidentified. TCRdb used MiXCR to reprocess the reads, holding one entry per CDR3 protein. Of roughly 990,000 distinct CDR3 sequences in the sample, roughly 30% were seen once. Sequences were derived from cultured CD8+ T cells from PBMCs, sampled from culture after CMV antigen stimulation. The receptors were gathered from a human donor in good health (CMV status not recorded). Some clones in this sample may be carry-over from other donors' samples.

Regarding this clonotype: A clone one base away is much larger, so this may be a read error. V usage is TRBV7-2 and J usage is TRBJ2-5, with TRBD2 identical over 9 bases. Germline lookup yields CDR1 SGHTA and CDR2 FQGNSA. This CDR3 spans 14 amino acids. In DNA form, the CDR3 reads TGTGTCAGCAGCTATAGCGGGGGCTACGAGACCCAGTACTTC. It yields the protein CVSSYSGGYETQYF.

This clonotype has a handful of counts. The chain carries TRBV6-1 and TRBJ1-2; tentative D call: TRBD1 (6 bases). Trimming took off 1 base at V and 7 bases at J, with 16 bases between the two ends. This CDR3 contains 15 residues. Germline V gene lookup returns CDR1 MNHNS and CDR2 SASEGT. CDR3 coding DNA: TGTGCCAGCAGTGAAGGATACAGGGCCTTGAGTGGCTACACCTTC. This encodes CASSEGYRALSGYTF.

On this clonotype itself: This sequence may be a read error, since a much larger clone differs from it by one base. J is TRBJ1-5 and V is TRBV9, with a possible D match to TRBD1 (5 bases). CDR3 length equals 16 residues. Looked up from germline, CDR1 is SGDLS and CDR2 is YYNGEE. For the CDR3, the DNA is TGTGCCTGCAGCCCCGGGGGGGGGTTCGGCAATCAGCCCCAGCATTTT. The encoded protein is CACSPGGGFGNQPQHF.

This clonotype was seen a handful of times. The chain is built from TRBV10-2 and TRBJ1-6, with TRBD1 matching 7 bases. Germline CDR1 and CDR2: WSHSY and SAAADI. J lost 10 bases, V lost 2 bases, and 5 bases had no gene match. CDR3 length: 14 amino acids. CDR3 nucleotide sequence: TGCGCCAGCAGTGAGAGACAGGGATACTCACCCCTCCACTTT. Translating gives CASSERQGYSPLHF.

This clonotype was counted many times. V gene TRBV7-2 combines with J gene TRBJ2-3; TRBD2 matches at 8 bases. The germline CDR1 and CDR2 sequences are SGHTA and FQGNSA. Trimming at V came to 4 bases and at J to 1 base, leaving 7 bases not matched to a gene. CDR3 length: 16 amino acids. CDR3: CASSSVRAGGTDTQYF. CDR3 DNA: TGTGCCAGCAGCTCCGTCCGAGCGGGGGGCACAGATACGCAGTATTTT.

This clonotype was observed a few times. The CDR3 spells CASSLIQGVNTEAFF. CDR3 DNA: TGTGCCAGCAGCTTAATACAGGGAGTTAACACTGAAGCTTTCTTT. The gene calls are TRBV7-9 and TRBJ1-1, with D perhaps matching TRBD1 (6 bases). This CDR3 spans 15 amino acids. V was clipped by 2 bases and J by 2 bases, with 12 bases between them. Germline V gene data show CDR1 as SEHNR and CDR2 as FQNEAQ (reference sequence).

For this clonotype: One end of the junction varies from germline; a read error may be responsible. The chain has TRBV19 and TRBJ2-7; 7 bases agree with TRBD2. Per the germline V gene, CDR1 is LNHDA and CDR2 is SQIVND (reference sequence). The CDR3 loop spans 12 amino acids. The CDR3 DNA sequence: TGTGTCAGTAGTGCGGGGGACTACGAGCAGTACTTC. It codes for CVSSAGDYEQYF.

This clonotype turned up a few times. The rearrangement links TRBV6-5 to TRBJ2-1, with D unclear. V shed 2 bases and J shed 4 bases, with 15 bases lying between them. The CDR3 length is 16 residues. The germline gives CDR1 MNHEY, CDR2 SVGAGI. CDR3 in amino acids: CASSYNPRNSYNEQFF. CDR3 sequence (DNA): TGTGCCAGCAGTTACAACCCGAGGAATTCTTACAATGAGCAGTTCTTC.

At least ten counts were recorded for this clonotype. The V and J genes are TRBV7-2 and TRBJ1-1, with a tentative D call TRBD1 (5 bases). The V gene lost 10 bases and the J gene lost 2 bases, with 11 bases spanning the gap. Germline V gene lookup returns CDR1 SGHTA and CDR2 FQGNSA. The CDR3 covers 12 residues. In DNA, the CDR3 is TGTGCCACCAGACGGGACAACACTGAAGCTTTCTTT. Translated, it gives CATRRDNTEAFF.